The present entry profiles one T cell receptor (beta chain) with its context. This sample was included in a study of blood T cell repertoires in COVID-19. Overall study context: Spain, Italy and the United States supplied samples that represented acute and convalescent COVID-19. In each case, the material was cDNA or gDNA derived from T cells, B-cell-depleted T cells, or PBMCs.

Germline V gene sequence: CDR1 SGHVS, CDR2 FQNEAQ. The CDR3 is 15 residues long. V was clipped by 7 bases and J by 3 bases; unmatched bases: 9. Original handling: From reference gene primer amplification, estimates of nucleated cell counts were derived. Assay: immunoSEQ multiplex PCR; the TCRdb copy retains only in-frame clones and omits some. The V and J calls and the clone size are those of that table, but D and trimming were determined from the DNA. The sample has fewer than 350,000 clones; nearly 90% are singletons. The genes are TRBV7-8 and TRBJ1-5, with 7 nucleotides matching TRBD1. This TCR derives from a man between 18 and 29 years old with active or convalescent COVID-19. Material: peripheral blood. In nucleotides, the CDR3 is TGTGCCAGCACCCCCAGGGGGAATTACAATCAGCCCCAGCATTTT. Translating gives CASTPRGNYNQPQHF.